Sequencing of this TCR beta chain was carried out in a study of blood T cell repertoires in COVID-19. Clones were sequenced by immunoSEQ multiplex PCR, and TCRdb holds only the in-frame ones, with some missing. Among hundreds of thousands of clones, about 87% were seen once, and the ten largest hold about 0.91%. With 8 bases removed from V and 6 bases from J, the gap between germline ends came to 19 bases. Germline CDR1 is KGHSH and CDR2 is LQKENI. This CDR3 has 14 residues. This clonotype originated in a man between 18 and 35 years old with COVID-19, enrolled during active disease. The chain links TRBV18 to TRBJ1-2, with a tentative D call TRBD1 (5 bases). Sequences were obtained from peripheral blood. CDR3 bases: TGTGCCAGCAATCGGGAGGGGCAGCCAGATGGCTACACCTTC. This encodes CASNREGQPDGYTF.